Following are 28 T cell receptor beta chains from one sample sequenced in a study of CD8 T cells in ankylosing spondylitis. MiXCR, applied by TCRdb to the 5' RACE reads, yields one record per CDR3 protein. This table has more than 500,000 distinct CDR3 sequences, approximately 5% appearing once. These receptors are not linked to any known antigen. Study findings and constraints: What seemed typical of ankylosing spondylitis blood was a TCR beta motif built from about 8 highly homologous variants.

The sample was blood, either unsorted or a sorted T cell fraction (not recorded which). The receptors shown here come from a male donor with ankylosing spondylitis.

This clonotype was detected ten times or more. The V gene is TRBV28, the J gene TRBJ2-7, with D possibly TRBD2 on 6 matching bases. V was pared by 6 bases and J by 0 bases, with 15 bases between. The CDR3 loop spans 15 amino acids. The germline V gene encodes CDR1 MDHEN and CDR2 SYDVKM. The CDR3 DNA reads TGTGCCAGCAGCTTGGGAGGTCACCTCTCCTACGAGCAGTACTTC. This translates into CASSLGGHLSYEQYF.

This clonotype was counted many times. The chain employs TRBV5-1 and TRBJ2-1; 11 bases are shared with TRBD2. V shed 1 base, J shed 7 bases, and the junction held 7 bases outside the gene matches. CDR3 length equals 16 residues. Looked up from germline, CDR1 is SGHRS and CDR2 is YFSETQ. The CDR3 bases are TGCGCCAGCAGCTTGTTTACTAGCGGGAGTATAAATGAGCAGTTCTTC. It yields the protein CASSLFTSGSINEQFF.

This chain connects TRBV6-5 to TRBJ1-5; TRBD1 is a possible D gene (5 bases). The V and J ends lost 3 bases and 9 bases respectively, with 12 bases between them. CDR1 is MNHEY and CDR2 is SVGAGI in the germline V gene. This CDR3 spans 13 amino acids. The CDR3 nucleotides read TGTGCCAGCAGTTATGGGGGAGGAGGGCCCCAGCATTTT. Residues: CASSYGGGGPQHF.

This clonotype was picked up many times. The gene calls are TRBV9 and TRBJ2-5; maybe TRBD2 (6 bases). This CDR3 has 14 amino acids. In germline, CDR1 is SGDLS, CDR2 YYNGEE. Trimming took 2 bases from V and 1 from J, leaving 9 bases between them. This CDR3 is CASSVGTRQETQYF. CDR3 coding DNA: TGTGCCAGCAGCGTGGGGACTCGCCAAGAGACCCAGTACTTC.

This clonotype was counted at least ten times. CDR3 coding DNA: TGTGCCAGCAGTGCCCTAGGAGGATGGGATTCACCCCTCCACTTT. This sequence encodes CASSALGGWDSPLHF. The chain joins TRBV6-1 to TRBJ1-6; D unresolved. Trimming took 4 bases from V and 8 from J, leaving 15 bases between them. The germline CDR1 and CDR2 sequences are MNHNS and SASEGT. The CDR3 extends over 15 amino acids.

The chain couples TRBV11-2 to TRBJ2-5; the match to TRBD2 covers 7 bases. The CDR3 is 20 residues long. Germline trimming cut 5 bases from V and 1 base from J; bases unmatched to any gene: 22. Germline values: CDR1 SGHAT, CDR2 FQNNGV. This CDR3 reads CASSQTGSSGTTRLQETQYF. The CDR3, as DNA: TGTGCCAGCAGCCAGACGGGATCGTCAGGGACTACCAGGCTCCAAGAGACCCAGTACTTC.

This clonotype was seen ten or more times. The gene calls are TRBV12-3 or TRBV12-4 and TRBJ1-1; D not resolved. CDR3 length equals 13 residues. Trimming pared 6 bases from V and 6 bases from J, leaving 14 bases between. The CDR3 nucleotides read TGTGCCAGCAGCCCCACACCCGGAGCTGAAGCTTTCTTT. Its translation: CASSPTPGAEAFF.

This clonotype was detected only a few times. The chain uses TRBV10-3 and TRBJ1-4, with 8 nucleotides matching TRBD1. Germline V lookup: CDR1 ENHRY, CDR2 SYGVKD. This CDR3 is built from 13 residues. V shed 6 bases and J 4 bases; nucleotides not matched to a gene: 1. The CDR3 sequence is CAIRGQGNEKLFF. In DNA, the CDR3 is TGTGCCATCAGAGGACAGGGTAATGAAAAACTGTTTTTT.

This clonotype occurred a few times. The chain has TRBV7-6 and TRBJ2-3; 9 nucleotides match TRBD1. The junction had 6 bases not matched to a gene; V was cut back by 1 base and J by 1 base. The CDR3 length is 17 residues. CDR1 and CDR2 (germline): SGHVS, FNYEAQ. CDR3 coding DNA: TGTGCCAGCAGCTTAGACAGGGGGCACGTTGGCACAGATACGCAGTATTTT. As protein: CASSLDRGHVGTDTQYF.

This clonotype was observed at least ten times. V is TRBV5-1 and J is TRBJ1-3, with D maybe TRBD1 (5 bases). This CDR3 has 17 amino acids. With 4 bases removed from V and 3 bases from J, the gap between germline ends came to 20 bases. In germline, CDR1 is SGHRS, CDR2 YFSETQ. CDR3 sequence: CASSPRPSGFSGNTIYF. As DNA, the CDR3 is TGCGCCAGCAGCCCTCGCCCTTCAGGGTTCAGTGGAAACACCATATATTTT.

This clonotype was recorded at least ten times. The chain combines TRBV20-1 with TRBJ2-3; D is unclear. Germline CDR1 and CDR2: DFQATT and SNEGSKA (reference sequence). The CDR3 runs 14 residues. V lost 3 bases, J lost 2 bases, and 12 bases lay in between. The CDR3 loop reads CSASRARPTDTQYF. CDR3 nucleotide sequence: TGCAGTGCTAGCCGGGCGAGGCCCACAGATACGCAGTATTTT.

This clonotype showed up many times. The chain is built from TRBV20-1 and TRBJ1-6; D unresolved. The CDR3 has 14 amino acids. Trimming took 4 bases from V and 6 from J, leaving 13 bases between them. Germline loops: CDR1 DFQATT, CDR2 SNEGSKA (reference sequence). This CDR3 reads CSATTLSGNSPLHF. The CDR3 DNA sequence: TGCAGTGCTACGACCCTAAGCGGTAATTCACCCCTCCACTTT.

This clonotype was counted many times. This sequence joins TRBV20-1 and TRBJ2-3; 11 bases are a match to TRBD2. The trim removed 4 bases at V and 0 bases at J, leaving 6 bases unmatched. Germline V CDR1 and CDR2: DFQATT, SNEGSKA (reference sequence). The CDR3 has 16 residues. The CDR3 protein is CSATGLADRSTDTQYF. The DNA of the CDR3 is TGCAGTGCTACGGGACTAGCGGACCGTAGCACAGATACGCAGTATTTT.

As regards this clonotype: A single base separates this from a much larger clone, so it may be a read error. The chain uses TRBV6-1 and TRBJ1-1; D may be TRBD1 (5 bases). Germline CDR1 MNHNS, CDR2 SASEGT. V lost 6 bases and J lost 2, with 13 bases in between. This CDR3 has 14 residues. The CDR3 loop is CASRQQEFNTEAFF. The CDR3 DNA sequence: TGTGCCAGCAGGCAACAGGAATTTAACACTGAAGCTTTCTTT.

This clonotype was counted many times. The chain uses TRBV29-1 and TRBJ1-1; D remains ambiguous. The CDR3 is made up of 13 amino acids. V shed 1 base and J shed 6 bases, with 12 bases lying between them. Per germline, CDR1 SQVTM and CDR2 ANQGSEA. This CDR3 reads CSVEALSGAEAFF. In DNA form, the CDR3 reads TGCAGCGTTGAAGCCCTTTCCGGGGCTGAAGCTTTCTTT.

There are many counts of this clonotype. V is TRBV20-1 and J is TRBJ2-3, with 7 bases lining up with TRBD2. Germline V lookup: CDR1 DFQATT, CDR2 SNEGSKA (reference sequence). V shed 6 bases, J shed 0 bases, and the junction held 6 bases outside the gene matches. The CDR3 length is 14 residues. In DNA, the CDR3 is TGCAGTGCCACTGGACTAGTAAGCACAGATACGCAGTATTTT. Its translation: CSATGLVSTDTQYF.

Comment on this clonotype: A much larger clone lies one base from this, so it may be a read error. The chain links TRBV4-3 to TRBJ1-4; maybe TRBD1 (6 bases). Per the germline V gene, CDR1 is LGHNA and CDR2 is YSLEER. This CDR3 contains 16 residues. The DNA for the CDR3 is TGCTCCAGCAGCCAAGATCGGCGACAGGCTGATGAAAAACTGTTTTTT. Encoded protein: CSSSQDRRQADEKLFF.

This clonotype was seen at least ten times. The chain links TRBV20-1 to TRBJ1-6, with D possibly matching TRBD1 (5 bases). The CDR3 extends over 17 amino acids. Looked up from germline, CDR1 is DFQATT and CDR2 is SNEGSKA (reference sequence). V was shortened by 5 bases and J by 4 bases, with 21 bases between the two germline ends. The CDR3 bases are TGCAGTGCTGTTTCGCGGGACGCCTCCCTATATAATTCACCCCTCCACTTT. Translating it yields CSAVSRDASLYNSPLHF.

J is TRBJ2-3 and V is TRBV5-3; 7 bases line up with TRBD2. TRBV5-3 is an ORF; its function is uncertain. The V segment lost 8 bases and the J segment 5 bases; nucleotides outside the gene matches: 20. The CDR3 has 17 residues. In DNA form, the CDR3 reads TGTGCCAGGAGCCTTGCCCTCACCTGCGGGAGAGGAGATACGCAGTATTTT. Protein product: CARSLALTCGRGDTQYF.

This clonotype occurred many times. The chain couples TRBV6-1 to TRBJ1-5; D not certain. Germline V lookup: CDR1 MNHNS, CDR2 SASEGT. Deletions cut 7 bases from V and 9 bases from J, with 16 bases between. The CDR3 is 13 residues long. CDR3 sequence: CASKGGIPSPQHF. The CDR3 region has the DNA TGTGCCAGCAAAGGTGGGATACCATCGCCCCAGCATTTT.

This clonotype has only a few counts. In DNA form, the CDR3 reads TGTGCCAGCAGCAAAGCTGGGAGGGGATCGTCCTACAATGAGCAGTTCTTC. It codes for CASSKAGRGSSYNEQFF. This chain uses TRBV21-1 with TRBJ2-1; TRBD2, the table's D call, was not compared with the DNA. TRBV21-1 is marked as a pseudogene. The CDR3 covers 17 residues.

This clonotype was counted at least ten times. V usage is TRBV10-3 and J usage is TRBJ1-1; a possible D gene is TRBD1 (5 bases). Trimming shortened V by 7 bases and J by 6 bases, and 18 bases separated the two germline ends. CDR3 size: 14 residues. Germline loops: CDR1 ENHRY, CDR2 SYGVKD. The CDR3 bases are TGTGCCATCAATGGCGTCAGGGAAAGGTCTGAAGCTTTCTTT. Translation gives CAINGVRERSEAFF.

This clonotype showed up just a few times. CDR3 sequence reads: CSVGLAGGWSSTDTQYF. DNA for the CDR3: TGCAGCGTGGGACTAGCGGGAGGTTGGTCGAGCACAGATACGCAGTATTTT. This chain joins TRBV29-1 and TRBJ2-3, with 15 positions matching TRBD2. The CDR3 sequence is 17 residues long. In germline, CDR1 is SQVTM, CDR2 ANQGSEA. Trimming cost V 6 bases and J 0 bases; bases outside gene matches: 7.

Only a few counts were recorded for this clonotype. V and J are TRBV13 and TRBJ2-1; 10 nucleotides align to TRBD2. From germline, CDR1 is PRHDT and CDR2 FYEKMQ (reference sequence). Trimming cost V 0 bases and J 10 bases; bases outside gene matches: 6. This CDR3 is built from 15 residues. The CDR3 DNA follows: TGTGCCAGCAGCTTAGGGATAGCGGGGGGTAGGGAGCAGTTCTTC. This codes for CASSLGIAGGREQFF.

CDR3 sequence: CASSDRGVNIQYF. For the CDR3, the DNA is TGTGCCAGCAGTGACCGCGGGGTAAACATTCAGTACTTC. V usage is TRBV6-4 and J usage is TRBJ2-4, with D tentatively TRBD2 (6 bases). CDR3 size: 13 residues. The germline V gene has CDR1 MRHNA and CDR2 SNTAGT. Trimming stripped 2 bases from V and 6 bases from J, with 8 bases between.

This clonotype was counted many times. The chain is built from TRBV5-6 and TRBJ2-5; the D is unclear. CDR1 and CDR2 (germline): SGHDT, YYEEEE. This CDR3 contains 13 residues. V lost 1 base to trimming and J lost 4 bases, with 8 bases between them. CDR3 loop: CASSLWQSETQYF. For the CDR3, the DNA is TGTGCCAGCAGCTTGTGGCAGTCAGAGACCCAGTACTTC.

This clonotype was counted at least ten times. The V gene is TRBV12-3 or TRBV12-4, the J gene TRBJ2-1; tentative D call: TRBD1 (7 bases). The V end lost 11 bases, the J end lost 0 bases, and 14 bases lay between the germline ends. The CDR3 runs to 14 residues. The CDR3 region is CASGQGGSYNEQFF. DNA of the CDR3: TGTGCCTCCGGTCAGGGGGGCTCCTACAATGAGCAGTTCTTC.

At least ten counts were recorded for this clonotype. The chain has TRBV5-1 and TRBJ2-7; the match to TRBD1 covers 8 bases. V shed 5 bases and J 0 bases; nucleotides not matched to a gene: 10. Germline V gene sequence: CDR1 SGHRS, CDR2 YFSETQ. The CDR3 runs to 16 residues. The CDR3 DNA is TGCGCCAGCAGTCAGGGGGCCCTAGGGGGCTCCTACGAGCAGTACTTC. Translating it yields CASSQGALGGSYEQYF.